This T cell receptor (beta chain) is drawn from a study of vaccination effects on CD4 cells after COVID-19. At the level of the study: The median interval between the second dose and post-vaccine sampling was 72 days. IL-2 at 9 to 10 IU/ml and peptides at approximately 9.5 ug/ml were added to cultured PBMC, fewer than 2.5 million per well.

Germline V gene lookup returns CDR1 SGHVS and CDR2 FNYEAQ. CDR3 length: 17 residues. Unmatched junction bases numbered 12, after V lost 5 bases and J lost 0 bases. Data came from immunoSEQ multiplex PCR; TCRdb stores just in-frame clones and leaves some out. The data contain approximately 61,000 clones, just under 80% of them singletons. Once cultured for roughly nine days, the cells underwent separation to obtain CD4+ T cells. Either the BNT162b2 or mRNA-1273 vaccine was given to participants in two doses. The vaccine recipients had no prior SARS-CoV-2 infection, with negative nucleocapsid antibodies. A half-medium replacement with IL-2 medium was carried out on days 3 and 7. Note on this clone: Its specificity is unknown.

This specimen consisted of CD4+ T cells from PBMCs cultured without peptide, obtained after COVID-19 vaccination. The source is a human donor who received a COVID-19 vaccine. This sequence joins TRBV7-6 and TRBJ2-7; 8 bases fit TRBD1. This CDR3 is CASSKNGGGQGSYEQYF. CDR3 DNA sequence: TGTGCCAGCAGCAAAAACGGGGGTGGACAGGGCTCCTACGAGCAGTACTTC.